These 20 T cell receptor beta chains originate from one sample sequenced in a study of T cell responses to AZD1222 COVID-19 vaccine. The table came from immunoSEQ multiplex PCR; TCRdb's copy has only in-frame clones and leaves some out. In the table there are approximately 160,000 clones, about nine tenths of which are singletons. This material consisted of peripheral blood, taken on day 0 of AZD1222 vaccination. Receptor source: an adult in good health.

The chain joins TRBV5-6 to TRBJ2-1, with 10 bases identical to TRBD1. The CDR3 loop spans 15 amino acids. Germline V gene sequence: CDR1 SGHDT, CDR2 YYEEEE. Trimming removed 4 bases from V and 5 bases from J; junction bases left unmatched: 6. CDR3 bases: TGTGCCAGCAGCCTGGGACAGGGGATCAACAATGAGCAGTTCTTC. Translated, it gives CASSLGQGINNEQFF.

The chain carries TRBV2 and TRBJ2-3; TRBD2 matches at 10 bases. The CDR3 consists of 15 residues. J lost 5 bases, V lost 6 bases, and 8 bases had no gene match. Germline CDR1 reads SNHLY; CDR2 reads FYNNEI. The CDR3 DNA follows: TGTGCCAGCAGGGTCACTAGCGGGAAGGTAGATACGCAGTATTTT. Protein: CASRVTSGKVDTQYF.

V and J are TRBV2 and TRBJ1-5; D is unclear. Germline CDR1 and CDR2: SNHLY and FYNNEI. With 5 bases removed from V and 2 bases from J, the gap between germline ends came to 10 bases. The CDR3 extends over 14 amino acids. The CDR3 sequence is CASSTEGGNQPQHF. CDR3 in DNA: TGTGCCAGCAGTACGGAGGGCGGCAATCAGCCCCAGCATTTT.

The CDR3 nucleotides are TGCGCCAGCAGCTTGAGAGAGTGGCAGGGTGAGGATGGCTACACCTTC. It yields the protein CASSLREWQGEDGYTF. This chain links TRBV5-1 with TRBJ1-2; D might be TRBD1 (5 bases). CDR3 length equals 16 residues. The V gene lost 1 base and the J gene lost 6 bases, with 19 bases spanning the gap. Germline CDR1 is SGHRS and CDR2 is YFSETQ.

The chain couples TRBV6-4 to TRBJ2-1, with 7 bases aligning to TRBD1. Germline V gene lookup returns CDR1 MRHNA and CDR2 SNTAGT. V lost 3 bases to trimming and J lost 7 bases; unmatched junction nucleotides: 9. The CDR3 covers 15 residues. The CDR3 region has the DNA TGTGCCAGCAGTGATGCAGGGGGTACGAGGAATGAGCAGTTCTTC. It encodes CASSDAGGTRNEQFF.

The rearrangement links TRBV28 to TRBJ1-3, with D maybe TRBD1 (5 bases). This CDR3 has 14 amino acids. V was shortened by 6 bases and J by 4 bases, with 13 bases between the two germline ends. Germline V gene data show CDR1 as MDHEN and CDR2 as SYDVKM. The DNA for the CDR3 is TGTGCCAGCAGAGGGGTATTAGTGGGAAACACCATATATTTT. Translating gives CASRGVLVGNTIYF.

This clone was counted only a few times. The CDR3 is CASSFIPGQGPHEQYF. CDR3 bases: TGTGCCAGCAGTTTCATTCCCGGACAGGGTCCCCACGAGCAGTACTTC. The chain links TRBV28 to TRBJ2-7; 8 bases map to TRBD1. V shed 3 bases, J shed 5 bases, and the junction held 12 bases outside the gene matches. Germline CDR1 reads MDHEN; CDR2 reads SYDVKM. This CDR3 contains 16 residues.

J is TRBJ2-7 and V is TRBV28; D is possibly TRBD2 (7 bases). The CDR3 has 15 residues. V dropped 2 bases and J dropped 0 bases, with 11 bases sitting between them. Germline values: CDR1 MDHEN, CDR2 SYDVKM. This CDR3 reads CASSLGGGGSYEQYF. The DNA of the CDR3 is TGTGCCAGCAGTTTAGGGGGAGGGGGCTCCTACGAGCAGTACTTC.

The sample holds many counts of this clone. J is TRBJ1-1 and V is TRBV19, with 10 positions matching TRBD1. The CDR3 spans 14 residues. Germline-derived CDR1 and CDR2 are LNHDA and SQIVND (reference sequence). Trimming removed 8 bases from V and 4 bases from J; junction bases left unmatched: 7. The CDR3 nucleotides read TGTGCCAGTTCCCCCGGGACAGGGGCCACTGAAGCTTTCTTT. It encodes CASSPGTGATEAFF.

Comments on this clone: Other nucleotide sequences from this sample produce the same CDR3. V and J are TRBV28 and TRBJ1-2, with D possibly being TRBD1 (6 bases). The germline V and J ends were trimmed by 5 bases and 2 bases, with 9 bases remaining between them. Germline V lookup: CDR1 MDHEN, CDR2 SYDVKM. This CDR3 has 13 amino acids. This CDR3 is CASSLGQNYGYTF. For the CDR3, the DNA is TGTGCCAGCAGTCTCGGACAGAACTATGGCTACACCTTC.

The rearrangement links TRBV18 to TRBJ2-1; unclear D gene. Between the trimmed V and J ends, which lost 3 bases and 9 bases, there was a span of 12 bases. The CDR3 contains 13 residues. Germline V gene lookup returns CDR1 KGHSH and CDR2 LQKENI. CDR3 coding DNA: TGTGCCAGCTCACCCGAGTCTAGGACTGAGCAGTTCTTC. Translating it yields CASSPESRTEQFF.

The gene calls are TRBV19 and TRBJ2-2; unclear D gene. Trimming removed 5 bases from V and 0 bases from J, with 10 bases in between. There are 15 residues in the CDR3. Germline CDR1 LNHDA, CDR2 SQIVND (reference sequence). CDR3 protein: CASSALLTNTGELFF. CDR3 nucleotide sequence: TGTGCCAGTAGTGCACTACTCACGAACACCGGGGAGCTGTTTTTT.

The genes are TRBV6-2 or TRBV6-3 and TRBJ1-2, with 7 nucleotides matching TRBD1. CDR1 MNHEY and CDR2 SVGEGT come from the germline V gene. Germline trimming cut 4 bases from V and 2 bases from J; bases unmatched to any gene: 7. This CDR3 region has 15 residues. Here the CDR3 reads CASSSPDRANYGYTF. In nucleotides, the CDR3 is TGTGCCAGCAGTTCCCCAGACAGGGCCAACTATGGCTACACCTTC.

The rearrangement uses TRBV18 and TRBJ1-2, with D perhaps TRBD1 (6 bases). Trimming took off 1 base at V and 5 bases at J, with 11 bases between the two ends. Germline CDR1 is KGHSH and CDR2 is LQKENI. The CDR3 runs to 14 residues. The CDR3 is CASSPLTGSYGYTF. The DNA of the CDR3 is TGTGCCAGCTCACCACTGACAGGATCATATGGCTACACCTTC.

The chain carries TRBV5-1 and TRBJ2-5; the D gene is possibly TRBD1 (5 bases). Between the trimmed V and J ends, which lost 2 bases and 9 bases, there was a span of 14 bases. This CDR3 comprises 13 residues. Germline V CDR1 and CDR2: SGHRS, YFSETQ. The CDR3 sequence: CASSFKGDIAQYF. The CDR3 region has the DNA TGCGCCAGCAGCTTTAAAGGGGATATAGCCCAGTACTTC. Based on the CDR3 plus reference TRBV5-1 and TRBJ2-5, the full variable domain is KAGVTQTPRYLIKTRGQQVTLSCSPISGHRSVSWYQQTPGQGLQFLFEYFSETQRNKGNFPGRFSGRQFSNSRSEMNVSTLELGDSALYLCASSFKGDIAQYFGPGTRLLVL.

The gene calls are TRBV30 and TRBJ2-7; 10 bases are shared with TRBD1. The germline V gene encodes CDR1 GTSNPN and CDR2 SVGIG (reference sequence). The junction had 5 bases not matched to a gene; V was cut back by 4 bases and J by 2 bases. This CDR3 has 14 amino acids. CDR3 residues: CAWKQDRGPYEQYF. The CDR3 bases are TGTGCCTGGAAACAAGACAGGGGGCCCTACGAGCAGTACTTC.

The chain couples TRBV18 to TRBJ1-5, with TRBD1 matching over 8 bases. The CDR3 consists of 15 residues. V was clipped by 2 bases and J by 3 bases; unmatched bases: 3. CDR1 and CDR2 (germline): KGHSH, LQKENI. CDR3 DNA: TGTGCCAGCTCACCAGACAGGGGCCTCAATCAGCCCCAGCATTTT. Residues: CASSPDRGLNQPQHF.

The chain uses TRBV19 and TRBJ1-2; D is unclear. V was clipped by 1 base and J by 4 bases, with 16 bases between them. The CDR3 has 16 amino acids. CDR1 and CDR2 from the germline V gene are LNHDA and SQIVND (reference sequence). CDR3 nucleotides: TGTGCCAGTAGTATAGCAAGAACAAGTAATGCCTATGGCTACACCTTC. Its protein is CASSIARTSNAYGYTF.

This chain links TRBV30 with TRBJ2-7; D is unresolved. This CDR3 is 11 amino acids long. Trimming cost V 1 base and J 3 bases, with 4 bases left between them. Germline CDR1 and CDR2: GTSNPN and SVGIG (reference sequence). The DNA for the CDR3 is TGTGCCTGGAGTGGCAACTACGAGCAGTACTTC. It encodes CAWSGNYEQYF.

The V call is TRBV6-1, the J call TRBJ1-4; D may be TRBD1 (6 bases). V was trimmed by 2 bases and J by 0 bases, leaving 10 bases between them. The CDR3 totals 16 residues. Germline V gene sequence: CDR1 MNHNS, CDR2 SASEGT. As DNA, the CDR3 is TGTGCCAGCAGTGAAAGGGGGGGGACAACTAATGAAAAACTGTTTTTT. Residues: CASSERGGTTNEKLFF.